This TCR beta chain was captured in a study of T cell responses to AZD1222 COVID-19 vaccine. Whole-study findings and limits: Spike-specific TCR breadth rose after two AZD1222 doses, and depth rose as well. Samples come after the peak T cell response, not at day 14. Clonal diversity was possibly underestimated, and the donors were mostly white British, with more females.

The CDR3 runs to 14 residues. V lost 5 bases to trimming and J lost 6 bases, with 13 bases between them. Germline CDR1 is MNHEY and CDR2 is SMNVEV (reference sequence). In regard to this clone: Its target is not known.

Some clones are missing from TCRdb's copy, which holds only in-frame ones; the method was immunoSEQ multiplex PCR. The sample lists about 180,000 clones, 94% occurring once. Sequences were derived from peripheral blood, sampled 28 days after the second AZD1222 dose. This sequence joins TRBV27 and TRBJ1-4, with D hard to call. The TCR originated in an adult who received the AZD1222 COVID-19 vaccine. The DNA of the CDR3 is TGTGCCAGCAGTACCTCTGGGGAGTATGAAAAACTGTTTTTT. Translated, it gives CASSTSGEYEKLFF.